The 10 T cell receptor beta chains below were found in one sample sequenced in a study of OX40 agonist ivuxolimab in advanced cancers. The method was immunoSEQ multiplex PCR; TCRdb's version includes in-frame clones alone and lacks a portion of them. The sample lists tens of thousands of clones; around 80% were seen once. Sequenced here: CD4+ or CD8+ T cells sorted from blood, sampled in a trial of the OX40 agonist ivuxolimab. Receptor source: an adult with an advanced solid tumor such as melanoma, head and neck, liver or kidney cancer.

The chain uses TRBV5-1 and TRBJ1-1; D is uncertain. Germline V CDR1 and CDR2: SGHRS, YFSETQ. The V end lost 4 bases, the J end lost 5 bases, and 18 bases lay between the germline ends. The CDR3 sequence is 15 residues long. For the CDR3, the DNA is TGCGCCAGCAGCGGAGAAGGTCGATGGAGGACTGAAGCTTTCTTT. Translation gives CASSGEGRWRTEAFF.

The chain links TRBV11-1 to TRBJ2-7; TRBD1 matches at 7 bases. Unmatched junction bases numbered 7, after V lost 5 bases and J lost 6 bases. Germline V gives CDR1 SGHAT, CDR2 FQDESV (reference sequence). The CDR3 is 13 residues long. The CDR3 region is CASSPTNRGEQYF. The DNA for the CDR3 is TGTGCCAGCAGCCCGACAAACAGGGGCGAGCAGTACTTC.

CDR3 DNA: TGTGCCAGCAGCCAAGATACCGATCTGGGGGAAAAACTGTTTTTT. Its protein product is CASSQDTDLGEKLFF. The chain is built from TRBV14 and TRBJ1-4, with D uncertain. Trimming cost V 0 bases and J 8 bases, with 13 bases left between them. Germline assignment: CDR1 SGHDN and CDR2 FVKESK. The CDR3 extends over 15 amino acids.

The chain has TRBV7-8 and TRBJ2-2; 9 bases map to TRBD1. The CDR3 runs 15 residues. Trimming cost V 1 base and J 5 bases; bases outside gene matches: 2. Germline V gives CDR1 SGHVS, CDR2 FQNEAQ. The CDR3: CASSLDRGQTGELFF. The CDR3, as DNA: TGTGCCAGCAGCTTAGACAGGGGGCAAACCGGGGAGCTGTTTTTT.

The rearrangement uses TRBV2 and TRBJ2-6; no clear D gene. The germline V gene encodes CDR1 SNHLY and CDR2 FYNNEI. The CDR3 is made up of 12 amino acids. Trimming took 6 bases from V and 11 from J, leaving 11 bases between them. The CDR3 sequence is CASSPTRDVLTF. The CDR3, as DNA: TGTGCCAGCAGCCCGACCCGGGACGTCCTGACTTTC.

The rearrangement links TRBV27 to TRBJ2-7; 8 bases line up with TRBD2. The CDR3 is 17 residues long. With 0 bases clipped from V and 6 bases from J, the junction kept 13 bases outside the gene matches. Germline CDR1 and CDR2: MNHEY and SMNVEV (reference sequence). This CDR3 reads CASSLSRPGLVVSEQYF. The CDR3 DNA follows: TGTGCCAGCAGTTTATCGAGGCCGGGACTAGTTGTATCCGAGCAGTACTTC.

This chain uses TRBV4-1 with TRBJ1-4; D is ambiguous. The CDR3 is 13 residues long. From germline, CDR1 is MGHRA and CDR2 YSYEKL. Trimming took off 2 bases at V and 8 bases at J, with 9 bases between the two ends. The DNA for the CDR3 is TGCGCCAGCAGCCAACGGTTATTAGAAAAACTGTTTTTT. The encoded protein is CASSQRLLEKLFF.

The chain recombines TRBV14 with TRBJ1-1; D unclear. Germline assignment: CDR1 SGHDN and CDR2 FVKESK. The CDR3 spans 14 residues. With 5 bases removed from V and 1 base from J, the gap between germline ends came to 11 bases. The CDR3 DNA sequence: TGTGCCAGCAGCGCCTCATGGACGAACACTGAAGCTTTCTTT. Encoded protein: CASSASWTNTEAFF. The full variable domain, in which reference TRBV14 and TRBJ1-1 provide the parts outside the CDR3, is EAGVTQFPSHSVIEKGQTVTLRCDPISGHDNLYWYRRVMGKEIKFLLHFVKESKQDESGMPNNRFLAERTGGTYSTLKVQPAELEDSGVYFCASSASWTNTEAFFGQGTRLTVV.

The CDR3 sequence: CASSLDPQRSNYGYTF. The CDR3 DNA is TGTGCCAGCAGTTTAGACCCACAGCGGTCCAACTATGGCTACACCTTC. V is TRBV28 and J is TRBJ1-2; the D is unclear. V was shortened by 2 bases and J by 2 bases, with 15 bases between the two germline ends. The germline V gene has CDR1 MDHEN and CDR2 SYDVKM. The CDR3 sequence is 16 residues long.

The V and J genes are TRBV19 and TRBJ2-3; 11 bases align to TRBD2. The CDR3 consists of 16 residues. From germline, CDR1 is LNHDA and CDR2 SQIVND (reference sequence). The J segment lost 3 bases and the V segment lost 4 bases, leaving 6 bases of the junction unmatched. This CDR3 reads CASSTTSGTLTDTQYF. In nucleotides, the CDR3 is TGTGCCAGTAGTACGACTAGCGGGACTTTAACAGATACGCAGTATTTT. The full variable domain, its missing parts supplied by reference TRBV19 and TRBJ2-3, is DGGITQSPKYLFRKEGQNVTLSCEQNLNHDAMYWYRQDPGQGLRLIYYSQIVNDFQKGDIAEGYSVSREKKESFPLTVTSAQKNPTAFYLCASSTTSGTLTDTQYFGPGTRLTVL.